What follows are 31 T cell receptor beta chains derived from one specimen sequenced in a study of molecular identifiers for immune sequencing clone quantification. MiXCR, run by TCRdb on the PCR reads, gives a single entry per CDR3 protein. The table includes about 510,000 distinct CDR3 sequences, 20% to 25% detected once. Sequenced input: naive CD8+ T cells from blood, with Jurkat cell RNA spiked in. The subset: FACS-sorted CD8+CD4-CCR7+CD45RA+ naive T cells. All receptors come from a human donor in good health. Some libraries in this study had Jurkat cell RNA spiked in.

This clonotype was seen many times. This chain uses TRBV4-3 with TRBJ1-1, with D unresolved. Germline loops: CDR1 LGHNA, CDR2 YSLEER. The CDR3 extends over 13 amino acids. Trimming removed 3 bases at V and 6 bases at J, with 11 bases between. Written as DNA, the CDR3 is TGCGCCAGCAGCCAGTTCGTTATCGCTGAAGCTTTCTTT. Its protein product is CASSQFVIAEAFF.

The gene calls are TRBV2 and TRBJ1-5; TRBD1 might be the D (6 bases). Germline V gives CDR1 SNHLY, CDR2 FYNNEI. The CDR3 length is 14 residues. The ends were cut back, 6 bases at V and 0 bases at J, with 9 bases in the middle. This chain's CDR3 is CASRGRGSNQPQHF. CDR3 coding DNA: TGTGCCAGCAGGGGCAGGGGTAGCAATCAGCCCCAGCATTTT.

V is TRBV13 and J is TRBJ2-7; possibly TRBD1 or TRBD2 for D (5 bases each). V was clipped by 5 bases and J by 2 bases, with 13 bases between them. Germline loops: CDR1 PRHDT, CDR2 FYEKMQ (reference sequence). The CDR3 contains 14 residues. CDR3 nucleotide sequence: TGTGCCAGCAGCCCCGGCAGGGACGCCTACGAGCAGTACTTC. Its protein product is CASSPGRDAYEQYF.

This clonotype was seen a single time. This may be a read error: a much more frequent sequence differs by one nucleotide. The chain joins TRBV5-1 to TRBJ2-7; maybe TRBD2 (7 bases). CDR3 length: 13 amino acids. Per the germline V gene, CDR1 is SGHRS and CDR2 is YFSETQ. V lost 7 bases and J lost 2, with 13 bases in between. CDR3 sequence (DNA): TGCGCCAGCGGCGCGGGGGCCCCCTACGAGCAGTACTTC. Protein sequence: CASGAGAPYEQYF.

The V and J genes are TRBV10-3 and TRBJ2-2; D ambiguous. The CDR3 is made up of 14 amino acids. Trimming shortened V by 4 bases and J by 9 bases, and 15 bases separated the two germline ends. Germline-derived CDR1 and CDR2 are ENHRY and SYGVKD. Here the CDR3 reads CAISAPTTARELFF. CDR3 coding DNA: TGTGCCATCAGTGCCCCAACGACGGCCCGGGAGCTGTTTTTT.

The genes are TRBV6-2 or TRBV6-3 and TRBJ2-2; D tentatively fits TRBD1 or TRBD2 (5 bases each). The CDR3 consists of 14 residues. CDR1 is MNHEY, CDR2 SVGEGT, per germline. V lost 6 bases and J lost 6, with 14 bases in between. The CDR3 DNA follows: TGTGCCAGCAGAAGAGGGGTGTCGGCCGGGGAGCTGTTTTTT. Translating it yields CASRRGVSAGELFF.

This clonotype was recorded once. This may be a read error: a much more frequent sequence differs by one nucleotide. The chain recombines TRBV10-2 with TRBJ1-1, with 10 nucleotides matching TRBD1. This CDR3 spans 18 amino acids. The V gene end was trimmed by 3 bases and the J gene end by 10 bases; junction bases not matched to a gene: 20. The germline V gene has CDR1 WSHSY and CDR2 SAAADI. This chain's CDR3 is CASSEGQGVGILRAGAFF. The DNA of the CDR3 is TGCGCCAGCAGTGAAGGACAGGGGGTAGGCATACTGCGGGCTGGAGCTTTCTTT.

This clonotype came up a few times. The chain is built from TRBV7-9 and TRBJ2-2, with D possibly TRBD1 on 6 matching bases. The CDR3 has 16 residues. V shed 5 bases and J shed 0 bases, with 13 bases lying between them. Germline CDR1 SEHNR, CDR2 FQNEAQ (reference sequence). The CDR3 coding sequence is TGTGCCAGCAGCCCACTTGGGACATCGAACACCGGGGAGCTGTTTTTT. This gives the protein CASSPLGTSNTGELFF.

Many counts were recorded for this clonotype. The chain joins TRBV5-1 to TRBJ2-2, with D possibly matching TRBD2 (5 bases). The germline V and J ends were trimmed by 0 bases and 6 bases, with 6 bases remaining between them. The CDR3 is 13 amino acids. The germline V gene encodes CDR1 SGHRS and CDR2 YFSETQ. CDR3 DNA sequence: TGCGCCAGCAGCTTGGGACTACCCGGGGAGCTGTTTTTT. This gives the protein CASSLGLPGELFF.

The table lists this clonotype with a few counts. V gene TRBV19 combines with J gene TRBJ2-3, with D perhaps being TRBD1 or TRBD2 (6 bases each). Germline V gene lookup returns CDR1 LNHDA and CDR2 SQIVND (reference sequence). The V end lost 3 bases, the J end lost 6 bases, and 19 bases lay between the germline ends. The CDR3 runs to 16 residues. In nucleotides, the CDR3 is TGTGCCAGTAGTATGGGTGGGGGACGGGGGCCGGATACGCAGTATTTT. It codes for CASSMGGGRGPDTQYF.

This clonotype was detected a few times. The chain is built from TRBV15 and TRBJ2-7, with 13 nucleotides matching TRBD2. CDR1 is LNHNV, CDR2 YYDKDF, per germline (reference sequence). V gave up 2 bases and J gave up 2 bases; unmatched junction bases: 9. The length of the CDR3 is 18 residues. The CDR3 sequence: CATSRKIPGLAGAYEQYF. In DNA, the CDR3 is TGTGCCACCAGCAGAAAGATCCCTGGACTAGCGGGAGCCTACGAGCAGTACTTC.

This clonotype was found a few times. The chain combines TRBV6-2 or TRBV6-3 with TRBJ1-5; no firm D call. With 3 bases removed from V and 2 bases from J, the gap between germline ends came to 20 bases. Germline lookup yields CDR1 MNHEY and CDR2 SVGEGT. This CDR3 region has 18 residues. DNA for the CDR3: TGTGCCAGCAGTTATATTGTTATATCGACCCGGGGCAATCAGCCCCAGCATTTT. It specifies CASSYIVISTRGNQPQHF.

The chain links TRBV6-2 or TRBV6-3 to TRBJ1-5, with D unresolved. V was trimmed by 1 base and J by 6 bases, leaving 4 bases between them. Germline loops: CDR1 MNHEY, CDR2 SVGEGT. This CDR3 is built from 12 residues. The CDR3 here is CASSYLSQPQHF. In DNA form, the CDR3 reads TGTGCCAGCAGTTACTTGAGTCAGCCCCAGCATTTT.

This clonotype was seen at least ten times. In DNA form, the CDR3 reads TGTGCCAGTGGGAGGGCTATGAACACTGAAGCTTTCTTT. Its translation: CASGRAMNTEAFF. The V gene is TRBV7-9, the J gene TRBJ1-1; no reliable D call. CDR3 length equals 13 residues. The germline gives CDR1 SEHNR, CDR2 FQNEAQ (reference sequence). Trimming left V 9 bases short and J 0 bases short, with 11 bases between.

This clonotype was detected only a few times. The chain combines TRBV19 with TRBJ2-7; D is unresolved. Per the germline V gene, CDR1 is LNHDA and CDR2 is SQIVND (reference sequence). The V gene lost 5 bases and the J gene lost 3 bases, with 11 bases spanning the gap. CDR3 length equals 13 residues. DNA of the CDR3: TGTGCCAGTAGTCCTTCGGACCTCTACGAGCAGTACTTC. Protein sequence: CASSPSDLYEQYF.

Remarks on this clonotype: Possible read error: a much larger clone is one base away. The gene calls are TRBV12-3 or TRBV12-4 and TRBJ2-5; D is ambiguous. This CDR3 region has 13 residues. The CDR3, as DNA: TGTGCCAGCAGTTTAGCCCGACCAGAGACCCTGTACTTC. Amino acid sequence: CASSLARPETLYF.

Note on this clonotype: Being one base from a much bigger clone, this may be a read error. The CDR3: CASSRVRTDTQYF. In nucleotides, the CDR3 is TGTGCCAGCAGCCGAGTGAGAACAGATACGCAGTATTTT. The V call is TRBV12-3 or TRBV12-4, the J call TRBJ2-3; D unclear. The CDR3 is 13 residues long. V shed 6 bases and J shed 3 bases, with 10 bases lying between them.

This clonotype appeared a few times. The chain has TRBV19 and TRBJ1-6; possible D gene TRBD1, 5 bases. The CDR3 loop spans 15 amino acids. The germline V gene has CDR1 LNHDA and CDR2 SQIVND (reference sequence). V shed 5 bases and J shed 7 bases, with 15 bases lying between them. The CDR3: CASSGVRGANSPLHF. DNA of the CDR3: TGTGCCAGTAGTGGAGTGCGGGGCGCAAATTCACCCCTCCACTTT.

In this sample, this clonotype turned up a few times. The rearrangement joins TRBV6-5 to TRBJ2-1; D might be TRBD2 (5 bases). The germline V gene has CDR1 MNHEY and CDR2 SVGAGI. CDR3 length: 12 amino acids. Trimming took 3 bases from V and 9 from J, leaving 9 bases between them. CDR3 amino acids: CASSYTGIEQFF. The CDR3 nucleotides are TGTGCCAGCAGTTATACGGGGATTGAGCAGTTCTTC.

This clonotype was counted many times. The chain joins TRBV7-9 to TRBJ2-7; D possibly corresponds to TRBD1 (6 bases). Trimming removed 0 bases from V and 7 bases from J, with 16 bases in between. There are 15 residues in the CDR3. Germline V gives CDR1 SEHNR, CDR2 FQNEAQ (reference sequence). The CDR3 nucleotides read TGTGCCAGCAGCTTAGCGACAGGCAACGATCGTGAGCAGTACTTC. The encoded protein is CASSLATGNDREQYF.

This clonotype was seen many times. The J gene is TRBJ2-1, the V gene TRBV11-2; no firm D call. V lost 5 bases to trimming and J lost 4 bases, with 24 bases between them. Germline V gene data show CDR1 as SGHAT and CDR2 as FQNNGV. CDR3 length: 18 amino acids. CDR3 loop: CASSEDVVGTFGYNEQFF. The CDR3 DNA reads TGTGCCAGCAGCGAAGACGTCGTTGGAACCTTCGGGTACAATGAGCAGTTCTTC. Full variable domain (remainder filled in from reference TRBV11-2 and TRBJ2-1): EAGVAQSPRYKIIEKRQSVAFWCNPISGHATLYWYQQILGQGPKLLIQFQNNGVVDDSQLPKDRFSAERLKGVDSTLKIQPAKLEDSAVYLCASSEDVVGTFGYNEQFFGPGTRLTVL.

The CDR3 DNA reads TGTGCCAGCAGCCAGTCGGCTGATCAGCCCCAGCATTTT. Its protein product is CASSQSADQPQHF. The chain is built from TRBV27 and TRBJ1-5; D ambiguous. Germline V CDR1 and CDR2: MNHEY, SMNVEV (reference sequence). The ends were cut back, 6 bases at V and 5 bases at J, with 11 bases in the middle. There are 13 residues in the CDR3.

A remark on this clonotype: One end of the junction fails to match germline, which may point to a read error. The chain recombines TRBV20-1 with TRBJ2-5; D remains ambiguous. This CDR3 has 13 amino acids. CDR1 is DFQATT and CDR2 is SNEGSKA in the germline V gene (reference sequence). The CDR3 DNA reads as TGCAGTACTCTTATTTTTGAACAAGAGGCCCAGTACTTC. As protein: CSTLIFEQEAQYF.

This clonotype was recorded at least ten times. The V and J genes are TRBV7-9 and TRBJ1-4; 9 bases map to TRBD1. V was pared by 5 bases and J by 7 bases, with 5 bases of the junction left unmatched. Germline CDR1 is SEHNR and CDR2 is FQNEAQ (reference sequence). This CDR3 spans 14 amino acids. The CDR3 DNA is TGTGCCAGCAGCACACAGGGGGCAGGTGAAAAACTGTTTTTT. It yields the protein CASSTQGAGEKLFF. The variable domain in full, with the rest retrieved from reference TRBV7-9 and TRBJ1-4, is DTGVSQNPRHKITKRGQNVTFRCDPISEHNRLYWYRQTLGQGPEFLTYFQNEAQLEKSRLLSDRFSAERPKGSFSTLEIQRTEQGDSAMYLCASSTQGAGEKLFFGSGTQLSVL.

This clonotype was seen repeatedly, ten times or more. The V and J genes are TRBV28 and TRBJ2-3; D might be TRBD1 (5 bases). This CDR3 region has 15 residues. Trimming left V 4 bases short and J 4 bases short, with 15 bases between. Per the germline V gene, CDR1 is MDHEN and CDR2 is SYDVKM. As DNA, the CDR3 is TGTGCCAGCAGTTCCCCCCAGGGAATATCAGATACGCAGTATTTT. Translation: CASSSPQGISDTQYF. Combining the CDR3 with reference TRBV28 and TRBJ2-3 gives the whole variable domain DVKVTQSSRYLVKRTGEKVFLECVQDMDHENMFWYRQDPGLGLRLIYFSYDVKMKEKGDIPEGYSVSREKKERFSLILESASTNQTSMYLCASSSPQGISDTQYFGPGTRLTVL.

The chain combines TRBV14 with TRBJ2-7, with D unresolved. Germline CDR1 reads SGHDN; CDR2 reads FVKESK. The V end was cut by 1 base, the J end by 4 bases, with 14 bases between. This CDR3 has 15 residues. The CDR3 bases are TGTGCCAGCAGCCAAGGTCGGCCAGAGTGGTACGAGCAGTACTTC. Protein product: CASSQGRPEWYEQYF.

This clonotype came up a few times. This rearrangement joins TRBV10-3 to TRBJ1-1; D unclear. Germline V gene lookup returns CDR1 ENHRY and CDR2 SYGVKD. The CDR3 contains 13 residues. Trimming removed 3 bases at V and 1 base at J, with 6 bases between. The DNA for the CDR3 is TGTGCCATCAGTGAAGAGGGGAACACTGAAGCTTTCTTT. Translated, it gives CAISEEGNTEAFF.

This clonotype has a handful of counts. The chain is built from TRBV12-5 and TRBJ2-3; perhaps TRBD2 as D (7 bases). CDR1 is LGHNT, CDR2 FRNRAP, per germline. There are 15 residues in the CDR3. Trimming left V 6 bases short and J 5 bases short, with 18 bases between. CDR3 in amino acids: CASGLWGGAQDTQYF. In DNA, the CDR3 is TGTGCTAGTGGCCTTTGGGGGGGGGCCCAAGATACGCAGTATTTT.

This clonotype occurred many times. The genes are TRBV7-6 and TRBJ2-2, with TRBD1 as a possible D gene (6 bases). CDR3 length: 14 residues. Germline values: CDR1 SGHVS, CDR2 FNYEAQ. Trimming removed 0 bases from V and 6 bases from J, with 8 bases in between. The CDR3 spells CASSLAPGAGELFF. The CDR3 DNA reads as TGTGCCAGCAGCTTAGCGCCAGGGGCCGGGGAGCTGTTTTTT. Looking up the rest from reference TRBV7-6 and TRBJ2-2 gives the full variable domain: GAGVSQSPRYKVTKRGQDVALRCDPISGHVSLYWYRQALGQGPEFLTYFNYEAQQDKSGLPNDRFSAERPEGSISTLTIQRTEQRDSAMYRCASSLAPGAGELFFGEGSRLTVL.

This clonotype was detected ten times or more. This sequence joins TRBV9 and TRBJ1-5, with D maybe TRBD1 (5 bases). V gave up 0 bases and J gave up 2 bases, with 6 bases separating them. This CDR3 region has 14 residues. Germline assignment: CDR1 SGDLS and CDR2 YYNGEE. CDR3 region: CASSVEGGNQPQHF. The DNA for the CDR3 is TGTGCCAGCAGCGTAGAAGGGGGCAATCAGCCCCAGCATTTT.

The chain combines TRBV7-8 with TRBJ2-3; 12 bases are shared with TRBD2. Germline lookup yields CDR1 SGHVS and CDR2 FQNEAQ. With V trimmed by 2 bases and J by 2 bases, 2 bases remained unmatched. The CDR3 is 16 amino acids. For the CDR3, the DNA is TGTGCCAGCAGCTTACTAGCGGGGGGGGCCACAGATACGCAGTATTTT. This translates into CASSLLAGGATDTQYF.